This T cell receptor beta chain emerged from a study of shared clonotypes between healthy human individuals. In regard to this clone: Other DNA sequences of this sample code for an identical CDR3.

Spread over ten immunoSEQ deep assay plates, unsorted PBMC DNA underwent sequencing. The method was immunoSEQ multiplex PCR; TCRdb's version includes in-frame clones alone and lacks a portion of them. The sample has about 560,000 clones; around three quarters are singletons. The CDR3 is made up of 12 amino acids. From germline, CDR1 is SGHTA and CDR2 FQGNSA. Trimming cost V 1 base and J 1 base, with 2 bases left between them. Sequencing was performed on PBMCs. The clonotype was recovered from a woman in her thirties or forties in good health. Some clones in this sample may be carry-over from other donors' samples. V and J are TRBV7-2 and TRBJ2-7; no reliable D call. The DNA for the CDR3 is TGTGCCAGCAGCTTAGGGTCCTACGAGCAGTACTTC. Its translation: CASSLGSYEQYF.